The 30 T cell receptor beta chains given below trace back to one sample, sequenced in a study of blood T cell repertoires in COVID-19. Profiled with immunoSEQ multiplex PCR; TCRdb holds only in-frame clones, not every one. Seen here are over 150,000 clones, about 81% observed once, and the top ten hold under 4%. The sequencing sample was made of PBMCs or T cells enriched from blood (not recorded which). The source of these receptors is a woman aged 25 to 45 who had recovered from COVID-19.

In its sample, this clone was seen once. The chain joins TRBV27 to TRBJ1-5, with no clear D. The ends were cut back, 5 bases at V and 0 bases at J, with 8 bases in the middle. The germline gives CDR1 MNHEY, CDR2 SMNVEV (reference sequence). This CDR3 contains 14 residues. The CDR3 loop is CASSPYFSNQPQHF. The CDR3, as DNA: TGTGCCAGCAGTCCGTACTTTAGCAATCAGCCCCAGCATTTT.

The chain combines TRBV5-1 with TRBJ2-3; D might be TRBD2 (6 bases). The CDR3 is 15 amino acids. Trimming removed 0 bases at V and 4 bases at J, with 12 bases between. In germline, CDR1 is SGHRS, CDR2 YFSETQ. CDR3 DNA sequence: TGCGCCAGCAGCTTGGCGGCCGCGGGACCAGATACGCAGTATTTT. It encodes CASSLAAAGPDTQYF. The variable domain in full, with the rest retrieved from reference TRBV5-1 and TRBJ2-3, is KAGVTQTPRYLIKTRGQQVTLSCSPISGHRSVSWYQQTPGQGLQFLFEYFSETQRNKGNFPGRFSGRQFSNSRSEMNVSTLELGDSALYLCASSLAAAGPDTQYFGPGTRLTVL.

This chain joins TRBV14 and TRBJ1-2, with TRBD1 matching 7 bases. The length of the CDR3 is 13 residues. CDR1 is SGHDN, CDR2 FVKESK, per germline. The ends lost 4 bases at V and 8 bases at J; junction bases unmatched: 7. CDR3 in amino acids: CASSLNLQGGYTF. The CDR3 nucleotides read TGTGCCAGCAGCCTAAACTTACAGGGGGGCTACACCTTC. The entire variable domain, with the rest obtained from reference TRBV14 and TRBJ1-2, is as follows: EAGVTQFPSHSVIEKGQTVTLRCDPISGHDNLYWYRRVMGKEIKFLLHFVKESKQDESGMPNNRFLAERTGGTYSTLKVQPAELEDSGVYFCASSLNLQGGYTFGSGTRLTVV.

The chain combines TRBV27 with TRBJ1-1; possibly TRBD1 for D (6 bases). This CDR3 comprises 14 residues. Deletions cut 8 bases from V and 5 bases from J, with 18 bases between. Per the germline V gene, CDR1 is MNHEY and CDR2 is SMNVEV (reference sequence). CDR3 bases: TGTGCCAGCTCCCCCGGGGGGGGCCGAACTGAAGCTTTCTTT. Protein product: CASSPGGGRTEAFF.

This CDR3 is CASSDPKQGMNSPLHF. The CDR3 DNA follows: TGCGCCAGCAGTGACCCAAAACAGGGTATGAATTCACCCCTCCACTTT. The chain employs TRBV10-1 and TRBJ1-6, with D possibly matching TRBD1 (6 bases). The CDR3 consists of 16 residues. Looked up from germline, CDR1 is WNHNN and CDR2 is SYGVQD (reference sequence). Trimming stripped 3 bases from V and 7 bases from J, with 16 bases between.

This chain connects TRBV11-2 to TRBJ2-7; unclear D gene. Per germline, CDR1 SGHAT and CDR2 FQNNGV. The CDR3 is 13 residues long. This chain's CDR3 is CASSLGMTRNSDV. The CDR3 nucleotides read TGTGCCAGCAGCTTAGGGATGACTCGGAATTCTGACGTC.

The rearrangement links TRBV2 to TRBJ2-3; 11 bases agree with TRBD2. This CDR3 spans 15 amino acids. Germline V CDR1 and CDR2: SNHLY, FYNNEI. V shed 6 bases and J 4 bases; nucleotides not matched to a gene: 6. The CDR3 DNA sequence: TGTGCCAGCAGGGGTAGCGGGAGGGCCGCAGATACGCAGTATTTT. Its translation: CASRGSGRAADTQYF.

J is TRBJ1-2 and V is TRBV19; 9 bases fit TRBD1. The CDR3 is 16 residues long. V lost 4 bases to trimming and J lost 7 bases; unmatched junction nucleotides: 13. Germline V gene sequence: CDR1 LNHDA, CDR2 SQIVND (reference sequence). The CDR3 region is CASSTIAGQGVSGYTF. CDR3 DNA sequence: TGTGCCAGTAGTACCATTGCGGGACAGGGTGTAAGTGGCTACACCTTC.

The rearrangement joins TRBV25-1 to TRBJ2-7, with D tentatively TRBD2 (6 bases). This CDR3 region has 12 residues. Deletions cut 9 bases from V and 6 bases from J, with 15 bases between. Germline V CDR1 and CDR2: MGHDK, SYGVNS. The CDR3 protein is CASGKGSGEQYV. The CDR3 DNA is TGTGCCAGTGGAAAGGGTAGCGGCGAGCAGTACGTC.

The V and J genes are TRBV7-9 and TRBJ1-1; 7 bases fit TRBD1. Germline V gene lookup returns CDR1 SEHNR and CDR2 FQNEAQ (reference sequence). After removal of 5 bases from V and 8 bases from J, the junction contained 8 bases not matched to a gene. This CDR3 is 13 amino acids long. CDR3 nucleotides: TGTGCCAGCAGCGCGCGAGACAGGGTCGAAGCTTTCTTT. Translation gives CASSARDRVEAFF.

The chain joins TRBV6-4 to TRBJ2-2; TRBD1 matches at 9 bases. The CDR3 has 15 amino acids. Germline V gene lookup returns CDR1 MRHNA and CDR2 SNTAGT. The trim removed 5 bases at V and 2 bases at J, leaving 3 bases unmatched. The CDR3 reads CASSTGQGNTGELFF. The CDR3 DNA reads TGTGCCAGCAGTACGGGACAGGGCAACACCGGGGAGCTGTTTTTT.

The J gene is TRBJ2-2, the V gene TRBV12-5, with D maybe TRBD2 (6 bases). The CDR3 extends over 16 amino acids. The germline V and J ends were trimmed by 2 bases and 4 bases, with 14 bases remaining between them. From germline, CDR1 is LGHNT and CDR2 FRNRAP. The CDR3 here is CASGLTRGSVTGELFF. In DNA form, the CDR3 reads TGTGCTAGTGGTTTGACCCGGGGGAGCGTCACCGGGGAGCTGTTTTTT.

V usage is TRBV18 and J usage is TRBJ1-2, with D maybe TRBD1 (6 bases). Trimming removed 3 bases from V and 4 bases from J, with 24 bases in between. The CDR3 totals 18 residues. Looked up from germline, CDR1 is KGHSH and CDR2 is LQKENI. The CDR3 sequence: CASSPGATGTNLVYGYTF. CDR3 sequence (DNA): TGTGCCAGCTCACCGGGGGCGACGGGGACCAACCTCGTCTATGGCTACACCTTC.

The CDR3 sequence is CASSSTGQGGGNQPQHF. The CDR3, as DNA: TGTGCCAGCAGTTCCACGGGACAGGGGGGCGGCAATCAGCCCCAGCATTTT. This chain connects TRBV28 to TRBJ1-5; 11 bases match TRBD1. V trimming: 4 bases; J trimming: 2 bases; junction bases outside the gene matches: 7. The germline CDR1 and CDR2 sequences are MDHEN and SYDVKM. This CDR3 has 17 amino acids.

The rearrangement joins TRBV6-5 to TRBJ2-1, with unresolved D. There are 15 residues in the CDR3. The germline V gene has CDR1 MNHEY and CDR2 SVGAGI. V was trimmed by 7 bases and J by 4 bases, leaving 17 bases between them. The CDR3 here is CASTWATSRYNEQFF. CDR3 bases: TGTGCCAGCACCTGGGCCACGAGCAGGTACAATGAGCAGTTCTTC.

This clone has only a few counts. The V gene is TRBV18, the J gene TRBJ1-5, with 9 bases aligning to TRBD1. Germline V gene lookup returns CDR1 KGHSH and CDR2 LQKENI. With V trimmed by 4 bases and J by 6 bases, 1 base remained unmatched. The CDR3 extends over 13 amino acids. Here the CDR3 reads CASSLDRGQPQHF. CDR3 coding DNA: TGTGCCAGCTCACTGGACAGGGGTCAGCCCCAGCATTTT.

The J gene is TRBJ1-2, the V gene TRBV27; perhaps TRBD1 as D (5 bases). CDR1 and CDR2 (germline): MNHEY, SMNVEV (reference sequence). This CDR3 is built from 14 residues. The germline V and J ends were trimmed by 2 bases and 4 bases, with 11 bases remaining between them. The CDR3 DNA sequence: TGTGCCAGCAGTTTACGGGGGAGCGGCTATGGCTACACCTTC. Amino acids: CASSLRGSGYGYTF.

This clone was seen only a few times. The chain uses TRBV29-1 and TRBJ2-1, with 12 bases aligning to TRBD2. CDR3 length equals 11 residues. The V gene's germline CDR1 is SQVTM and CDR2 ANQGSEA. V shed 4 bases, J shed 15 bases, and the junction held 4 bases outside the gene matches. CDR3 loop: CSVGLAGVGFF. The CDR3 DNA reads TGCAGCGTTGGACTAGCGGGAGTCGGGTTCTTC.

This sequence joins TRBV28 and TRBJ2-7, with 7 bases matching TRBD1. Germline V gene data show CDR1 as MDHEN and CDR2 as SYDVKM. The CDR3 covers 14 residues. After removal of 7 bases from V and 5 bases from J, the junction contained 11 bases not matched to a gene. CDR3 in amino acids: CASTIGDSFNEQYF. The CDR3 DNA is TGTGCCAGCACCATAGGGGACAGTTTCAACGAGCAGTACTTC.

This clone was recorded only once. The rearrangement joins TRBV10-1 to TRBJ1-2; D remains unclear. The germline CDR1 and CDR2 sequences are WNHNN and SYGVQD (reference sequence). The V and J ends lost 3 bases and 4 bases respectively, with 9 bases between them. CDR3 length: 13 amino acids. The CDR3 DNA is TGCGCCAGCAGTGAAATTCGTTCCTATGGCTACACCTTC. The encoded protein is CASSEIRSYGYTF.

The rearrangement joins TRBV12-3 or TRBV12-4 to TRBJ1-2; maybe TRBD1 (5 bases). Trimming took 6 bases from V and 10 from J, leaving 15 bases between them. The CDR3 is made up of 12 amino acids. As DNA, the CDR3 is TGTGCCAGCAGCGACAGACAAACCTTCTACACCTTC. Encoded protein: CASSDRQTFYTF.

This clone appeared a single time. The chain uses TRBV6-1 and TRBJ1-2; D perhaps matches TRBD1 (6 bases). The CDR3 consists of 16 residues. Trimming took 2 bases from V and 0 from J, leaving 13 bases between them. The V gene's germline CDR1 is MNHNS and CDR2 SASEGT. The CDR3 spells CASSEILGAANYGYTF. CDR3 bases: TGTGCCAGCAGTGAAATTCTGGGGGCGGCTAACTATGGCTACACCTTC.

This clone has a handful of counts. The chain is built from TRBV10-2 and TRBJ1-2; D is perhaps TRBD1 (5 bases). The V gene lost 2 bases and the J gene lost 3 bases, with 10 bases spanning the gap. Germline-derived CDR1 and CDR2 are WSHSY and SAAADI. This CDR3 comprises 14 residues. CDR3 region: CASSEGRDHYGYTF. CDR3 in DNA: TGCGCCAGCAGTGAGGGCAGGGATCACTATGGCTACACCTTC.

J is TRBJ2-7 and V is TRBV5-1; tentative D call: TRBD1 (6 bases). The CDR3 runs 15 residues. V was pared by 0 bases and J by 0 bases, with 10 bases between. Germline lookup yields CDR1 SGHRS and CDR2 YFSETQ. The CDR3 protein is CASSLVAGASYEQYF. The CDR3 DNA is TGCGCCAGCAGCTTGGTAGCAGGGGCCTCCTACGAGCAGTACTTC.

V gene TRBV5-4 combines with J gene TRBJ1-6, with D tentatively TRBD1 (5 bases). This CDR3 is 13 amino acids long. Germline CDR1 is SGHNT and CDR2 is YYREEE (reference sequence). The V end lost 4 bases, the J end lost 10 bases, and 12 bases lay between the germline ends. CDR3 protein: CASSPQGGSPLHF. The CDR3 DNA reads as TGTGCCAGCAGCCCGCAGGGAGGGTCACCCCTCCACTTT.

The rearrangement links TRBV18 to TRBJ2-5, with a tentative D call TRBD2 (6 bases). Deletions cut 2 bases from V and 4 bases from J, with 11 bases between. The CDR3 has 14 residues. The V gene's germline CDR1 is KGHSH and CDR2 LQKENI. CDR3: CASSPGSAGETQYF. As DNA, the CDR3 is TGTGCCAGCTCACCAGGATCAGCGGGAGAGACCCAGTACTTC.

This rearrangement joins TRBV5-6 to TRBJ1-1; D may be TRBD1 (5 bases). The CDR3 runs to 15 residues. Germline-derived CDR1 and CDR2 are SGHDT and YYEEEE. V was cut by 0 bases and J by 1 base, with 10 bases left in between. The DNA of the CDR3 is TGTGCCAGCAGCTTGGGGACAAAATCGAACACTGAAGCTTTCTTT. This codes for CASSLGTKSNTEAFF.

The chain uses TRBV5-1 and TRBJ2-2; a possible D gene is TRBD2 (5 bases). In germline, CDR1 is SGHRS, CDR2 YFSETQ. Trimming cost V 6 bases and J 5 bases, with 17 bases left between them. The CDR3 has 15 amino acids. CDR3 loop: CASIFVAGGTGELFF. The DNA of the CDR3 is TGCGCCAGCATATTCGTGGCGGGCGGTACCGGGGAGCTGTTTTTT.

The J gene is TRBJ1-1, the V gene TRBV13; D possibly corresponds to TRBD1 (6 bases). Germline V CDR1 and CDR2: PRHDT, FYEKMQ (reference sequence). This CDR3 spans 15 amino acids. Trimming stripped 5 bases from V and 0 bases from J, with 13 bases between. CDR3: CASSQGSGMNTEAFF. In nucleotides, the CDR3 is TGTGCCAGCAGCCAGGGGAGCGGTATGAACACTGAAGCTTTCTTT.

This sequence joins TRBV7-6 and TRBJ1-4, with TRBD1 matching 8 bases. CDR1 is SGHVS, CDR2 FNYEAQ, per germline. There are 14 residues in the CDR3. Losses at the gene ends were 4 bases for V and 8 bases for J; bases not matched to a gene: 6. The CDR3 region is CASSSDRVREKLFF. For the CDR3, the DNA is TGTGCCAGCAGCTCGGACAGGGTGAGGGAAAAACTGTTTTTT.